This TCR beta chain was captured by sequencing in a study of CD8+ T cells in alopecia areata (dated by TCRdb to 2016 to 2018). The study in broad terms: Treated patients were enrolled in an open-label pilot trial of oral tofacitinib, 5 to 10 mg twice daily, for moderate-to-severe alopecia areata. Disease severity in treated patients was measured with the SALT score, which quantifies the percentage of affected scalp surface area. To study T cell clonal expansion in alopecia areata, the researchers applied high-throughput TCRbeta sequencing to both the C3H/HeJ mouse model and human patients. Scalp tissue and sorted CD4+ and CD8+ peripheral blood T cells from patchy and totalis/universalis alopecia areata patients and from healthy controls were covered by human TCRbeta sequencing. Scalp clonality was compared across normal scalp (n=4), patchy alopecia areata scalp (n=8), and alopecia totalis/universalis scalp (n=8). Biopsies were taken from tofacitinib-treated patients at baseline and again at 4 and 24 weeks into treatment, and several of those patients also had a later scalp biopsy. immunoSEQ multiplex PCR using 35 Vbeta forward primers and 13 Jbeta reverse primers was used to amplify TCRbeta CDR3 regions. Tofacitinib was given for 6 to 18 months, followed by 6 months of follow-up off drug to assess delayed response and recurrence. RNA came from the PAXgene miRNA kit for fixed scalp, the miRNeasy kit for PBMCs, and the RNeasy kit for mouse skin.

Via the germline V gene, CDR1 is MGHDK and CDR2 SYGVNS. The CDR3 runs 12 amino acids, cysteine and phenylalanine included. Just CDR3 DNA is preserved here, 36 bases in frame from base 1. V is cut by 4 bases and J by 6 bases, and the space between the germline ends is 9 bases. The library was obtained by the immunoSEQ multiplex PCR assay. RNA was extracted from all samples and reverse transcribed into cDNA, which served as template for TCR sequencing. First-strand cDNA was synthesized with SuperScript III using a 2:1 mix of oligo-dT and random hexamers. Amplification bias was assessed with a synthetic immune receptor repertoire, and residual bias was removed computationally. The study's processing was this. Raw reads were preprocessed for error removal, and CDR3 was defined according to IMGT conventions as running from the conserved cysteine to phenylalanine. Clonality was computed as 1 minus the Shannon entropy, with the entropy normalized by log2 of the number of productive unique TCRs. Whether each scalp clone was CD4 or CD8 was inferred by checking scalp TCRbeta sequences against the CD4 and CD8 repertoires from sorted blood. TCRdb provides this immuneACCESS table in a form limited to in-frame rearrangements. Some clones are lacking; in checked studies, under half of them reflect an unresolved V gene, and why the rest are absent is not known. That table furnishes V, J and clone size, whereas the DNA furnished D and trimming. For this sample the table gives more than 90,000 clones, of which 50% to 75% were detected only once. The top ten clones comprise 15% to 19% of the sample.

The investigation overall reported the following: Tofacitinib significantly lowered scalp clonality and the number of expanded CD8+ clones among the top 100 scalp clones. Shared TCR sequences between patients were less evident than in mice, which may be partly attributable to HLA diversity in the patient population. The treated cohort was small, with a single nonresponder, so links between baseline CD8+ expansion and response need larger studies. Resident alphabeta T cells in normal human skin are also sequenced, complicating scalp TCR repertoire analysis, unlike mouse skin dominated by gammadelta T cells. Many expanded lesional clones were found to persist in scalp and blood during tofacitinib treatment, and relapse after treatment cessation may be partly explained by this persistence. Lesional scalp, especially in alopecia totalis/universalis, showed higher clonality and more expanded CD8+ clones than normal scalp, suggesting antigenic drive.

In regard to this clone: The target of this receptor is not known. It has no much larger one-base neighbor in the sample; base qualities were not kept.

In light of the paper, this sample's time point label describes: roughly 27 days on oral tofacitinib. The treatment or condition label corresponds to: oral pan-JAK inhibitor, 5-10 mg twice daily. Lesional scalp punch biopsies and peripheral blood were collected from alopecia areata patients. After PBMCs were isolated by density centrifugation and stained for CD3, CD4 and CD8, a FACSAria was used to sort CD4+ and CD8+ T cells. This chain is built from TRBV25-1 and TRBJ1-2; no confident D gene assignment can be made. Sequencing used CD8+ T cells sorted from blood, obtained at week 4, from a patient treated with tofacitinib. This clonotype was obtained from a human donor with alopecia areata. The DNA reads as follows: TGTGCCAGCAGTGCCTTCGGTGATGGCTACACCTTC. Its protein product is CASSAFGDGYTF.